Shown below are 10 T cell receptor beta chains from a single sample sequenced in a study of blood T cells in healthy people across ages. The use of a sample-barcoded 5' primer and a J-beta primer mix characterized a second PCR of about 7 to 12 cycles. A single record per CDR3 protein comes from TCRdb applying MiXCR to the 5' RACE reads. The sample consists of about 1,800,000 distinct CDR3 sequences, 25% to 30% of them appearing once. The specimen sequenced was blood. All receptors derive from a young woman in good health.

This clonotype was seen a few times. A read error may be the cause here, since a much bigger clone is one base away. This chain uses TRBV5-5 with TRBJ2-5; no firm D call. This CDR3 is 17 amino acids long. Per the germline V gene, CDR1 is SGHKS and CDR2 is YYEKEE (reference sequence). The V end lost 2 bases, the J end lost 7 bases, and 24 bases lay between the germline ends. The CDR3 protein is CASSFNGPAESKGTQYF. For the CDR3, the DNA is TGTGCCAGCAGCTTTAATGGTCCGGCCGAGTCGAAAGGGACCCAGTACTTC.

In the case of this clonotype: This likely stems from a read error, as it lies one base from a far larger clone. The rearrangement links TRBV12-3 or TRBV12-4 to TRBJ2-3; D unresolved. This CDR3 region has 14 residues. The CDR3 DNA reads TGTGCCAGCAGTTTAGCGCTGAGCACAGATGCGCAGTATTTT. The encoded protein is CASSLALSTDAQYF.

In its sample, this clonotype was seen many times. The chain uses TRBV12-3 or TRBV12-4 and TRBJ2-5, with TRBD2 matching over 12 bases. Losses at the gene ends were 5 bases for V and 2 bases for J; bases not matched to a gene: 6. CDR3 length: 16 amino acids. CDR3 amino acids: CASSHGLAGFQETQYF. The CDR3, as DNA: TGTGCCAGCAGTCACGGACTAGCGGGGTTTCAAGAGACCCAGTACTTC.

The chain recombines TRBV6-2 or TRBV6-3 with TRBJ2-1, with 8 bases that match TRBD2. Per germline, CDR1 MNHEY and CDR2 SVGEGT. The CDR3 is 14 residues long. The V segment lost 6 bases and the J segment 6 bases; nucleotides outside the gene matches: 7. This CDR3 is CASSGGGYFNEQFF. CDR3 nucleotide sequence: TGTGCCAGCAGCGGCGGGGGGTATTTCAATGAGCAGTTCTTC.

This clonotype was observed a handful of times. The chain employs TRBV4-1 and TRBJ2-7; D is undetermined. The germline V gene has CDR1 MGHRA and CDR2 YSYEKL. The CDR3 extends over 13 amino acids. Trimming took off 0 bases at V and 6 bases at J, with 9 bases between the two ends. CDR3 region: CASSQDLRVEQYF. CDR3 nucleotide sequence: TGCGCCAGCAGCCAAGATTTACGGGTCGAGCAGTACTTC.

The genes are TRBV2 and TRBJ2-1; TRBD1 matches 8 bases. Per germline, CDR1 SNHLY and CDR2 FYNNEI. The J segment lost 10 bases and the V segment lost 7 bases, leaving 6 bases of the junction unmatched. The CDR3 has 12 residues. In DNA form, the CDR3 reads TGTGCCAGCACCCAGGACAGGGCAGAGCAGTTCTTC. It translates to CASTQDRAEQFF.

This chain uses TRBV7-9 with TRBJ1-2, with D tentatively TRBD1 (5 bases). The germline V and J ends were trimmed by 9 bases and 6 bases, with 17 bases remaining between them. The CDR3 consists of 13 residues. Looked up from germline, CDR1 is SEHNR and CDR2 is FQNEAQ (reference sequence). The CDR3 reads CARSLGGRDGYTF. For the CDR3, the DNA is TGTGCCAGGAGCCTGGGGGGTAGGGATGGCTACACCTTC.

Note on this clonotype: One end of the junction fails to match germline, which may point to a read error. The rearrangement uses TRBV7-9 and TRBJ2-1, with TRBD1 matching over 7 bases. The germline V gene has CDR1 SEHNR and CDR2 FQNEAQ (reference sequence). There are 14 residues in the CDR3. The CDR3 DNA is TGTGCCAGCAGCTTACGGGACAGCTCCTACAATGAGCAGTTC. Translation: CASSLRDSSYNEQF.

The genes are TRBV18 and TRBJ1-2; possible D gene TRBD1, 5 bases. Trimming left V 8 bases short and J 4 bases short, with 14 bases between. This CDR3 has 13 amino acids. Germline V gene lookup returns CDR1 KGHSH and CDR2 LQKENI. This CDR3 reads CASQTDPTYGYTF. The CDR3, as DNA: TGTGCCAGCCAGACAGATCCGACCTATGGCTACACCTTC. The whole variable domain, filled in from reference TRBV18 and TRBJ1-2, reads NAGVMQNPRHLVRRRGQEARLRCSPMKGHSHVYWYRQLPEEGLKFMVYLQKENIIDESGMPKERFSAEFPKEGPSILRIQQVVRGDSAAYFCASQTDPTYGYTFGSGTRLTVV.

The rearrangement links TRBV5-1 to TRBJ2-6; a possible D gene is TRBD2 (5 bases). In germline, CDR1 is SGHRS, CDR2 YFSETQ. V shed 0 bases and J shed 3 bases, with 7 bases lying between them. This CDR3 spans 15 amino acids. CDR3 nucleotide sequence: TGCGCCAGCAGCTTGGCCGGGGATGGGGCCAACGTCCTGACTTTC. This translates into CASSLAGDGANVLTF. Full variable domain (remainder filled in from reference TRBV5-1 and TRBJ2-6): KAGVTQTPRYLIKTRGQQVTLSCSPISGHRSVSWYQQTPGQGLQFLFEYFSETQRNKGNFPGRFSGRQFSNSRSEMNVSTLELGDSALYLCASSLAGDGANVLTFGAGSRLTVL.